This is a list of T cell receptor beta chains from one sample in a study of identical twins. TCRdb independently ran MiXCR on the 5' RACE reads; one entry per CDR3 protein. The table records 750,000 to 950,000 distinct CDR3 sequences, approximately 13% of them present only once. This sample also appeared in a second study, on yellow fever vaccine responses in identical twins.

Specimen: PBMCs. The receptors shown here come from a woman aged 18-30 years in good health. CDR3s include the opening cysteine and the closing phenylalanine or tryptophan. A D gene is named only where the DNA matches it firmly. Rows give clone size only sometimes, using once, few, many, or a class for an expanded clone.

>TRBJ1-2|NA|TRBV20-1|NA
CSARDTRDEGYTF
TGCAGTGCTAGAGATACCAGGGATGAAGGCTACACCTTC
>TRBJ2-7|TRBD1|TRBV10-3|NA
CAFSTGKFDEQYF
TGTGCCTTTTCGACAGGGAAATTCGACGAGCAGTACTTC
>TRBJ2-1|NA|TRBV20-1|few
CSAGKITGKADNEQFF
TGCAGTGCCGGAAAGATTACAGGGAAAGCAGACAATGAGCAGTTCTTC
>TRBJ2-7|TRBD1|TRBV7-8|few
CASSIRGQEIRSKYF
TGTGCCAGCAGCATACGGGGACAGGAGATAAGATCTAAATACTTC
>TRBJ2-7|TRBD1|TRBV19|NA
CASAGTGTYEQYF
TGTGCCAGCGCCGGGACAGGCACCTACGAGCAGTACTTC
>TRBJ2-2|NA|TRBV29-1|NA
CSVVEGPGELFF
TGCAGCGTTGTTGAGGGACCCGGGGAGCTGTTTTTT
>TRBJ2-1|NA|TRBV24-1|few
CATSDVRGATYNEQFF
TGTGCCACCAGTGACGTTCGGGGAGCCACCTACAATGAGCAGTTCTTC
>TRBJ2-1|NA|TRBV28|NA
CASSFSEKYNEQFF
TGTGCCAGCAGTTTTTCCGAGAAATACAATGAGCAGTTCTTC
>TRBJ2-7|NA|TRBV24-1|NA
CATSDSGDGGGYEQYF
TGTGCCACCAGTGATTCTGGGGATGGGGGCGGCTACGAGCAGTACTTC
>TRBJ1-4|NA|TRBV5-1|many
CASSETATNEKLFF
TGCGCCAGCAGCGAAACAGCAACTAATGAAAAACTGTTTTTT
>TRBJ2-2|NA|TRBV19|few
CASSIDRTPTGELFF
TGTGCCAGTAGTATAGATCGGACTCCCACCGGGGAGCTGTTTTTT
>TRBJ1-4|NA|TRBV3-1|NA
CASSQAPALYGATNEKLFF
TGTGCCAGCAGCCAAGCCCCGGCTCTTTATGGGGCAACTAATGAAAAACTGTTTTTT
>TRBJ1-1|NA|TRBV28|few
CASSLFSGESTAFF
TGTGCCAGCAGTTTATTTTCCGGCGAATCTACGGCTTTCTTT
>TRBJ1-2|NA|TRBV3-1|NA
CASSLRTAANYGYTF
TGTGCCAGCAGCCTACGGACAGCAGCTAACTATGGCTACACCTTC
>TRBJ2-5|TRBD2|TRBV5-1|NA
CASSETSGIRETQYF
TGCGCCAGCAGCGAGACTAGCGGGATAAGGGAGACCCAGTACTTC
>TRBJ2-1|TRBD2|TRBV24-1|few
CATSGTSGNEQF
TGTGCCACCAGTGGCACTAGCGGCAATGAGCAGTTC
>TRBJ2-7|TRBD2|TRBV12-3/TRBV12-4|NA
CASSFVAGNYEQYF
TGTGCCAGCAGTTTTGTAGCGGGCAACTACGAGCAGTACTTC
>TRBJ2-1|NA|TRBV27|few
CASTLGGGTREQFF
TGTGCCAGCACCTTGGGAGGGGGAACGCGTGAGCAGTTCTTC
>TRBJ2-7|TRBD2|TRBV4-1|NA
CASSHAGGPGYEQYF
TGCGCCAGCAGCCACGCGGGAGGGCCGGGGTACGAGCAGTACTTC
>TRBJ2-3|NA|TRBV2|NA
CAVLWASTDTQYF
TGTGCCGTTCTGTGGGCGAGCACAGATACGCAGTATTTT
>TRBJ1-1|TRBD1|TRBV5-1|few
CASSPWDSPNTEAFF
TGCGCCAGCAGCCCCTGGGACAGCCCGAACACTGAAGCTTTCTTT
>TRBJ2-5|NA|TRBV19|NA
CASSPPHIRETQYF
TGTGCCAGTAGTCCCCCCCACATCCGAGAGACCCAGTACTTC
>TRBJ1-4|NA|TRBV15|few
CATCPLMANEKLFF
TGTGCCACCTGTCCCTTGATGGCTAATGAAAAACTGTTTTTT
>TRBJ1-3|NA|TRBV12-3/TRBV12-4|many
CASSLEMWNTIYF
TGTGCCAGCAGTCTAGAGATGTGGAACACCATATATTTT
>TRBJ2-3|TRBD2|TRBV19|NA
CASNPLAGGPDTQYF
TGTGCCAGTAATCCACTAGCGGGAGGGCCAGATACGCAGTATTTT
>TRBJ2-3|TRBD1|TRBV20-1|few
CSARGQGHTQYF
TGCAGTGCTAGGGGACAGGGACATACGCAGTATTTT
>TRBJ2-6|TRBD1|TRBV20-1|NA
CSAWDRGVGGANVLTF
TGCAGTGCCTGGGACAGGGGGGTCGGTGGGGCCAACGTCCTGACTTTC
>TRBJ2-1|NA|TRBV6-1|few
CASSESPRGRYNEQFF
TGTGCCAGCAGTGAAAGTCCCAGGGGTCGCTACAATGAGCAGTTCTTC
>TRBJ1-4|NA|TRBV4-1|few
CASSQGDISNEKLFF
TGCGCCAGCAGCCAGGGGGACATAAGTAATGAAAAACTGTTTTTT
>TRBJ2-7|NA|TRBV3-1|NA
CASSKGSVPYEQYF
TGTGCCAGCAGCAAGGGTAGCGTACCCTACGAGCAGTACTTC
>TRBJ2-7|NA|TRBV20-1|few
CSARVLGSYEQYF
TGCAGTGCTAGAGTACTAGGCTCCTACGAGCAGTACTTC
>TRBJ2-2|NA|TRBV4-1|few
CASSQDVSLALVGGELFF
TGCGCCAGCAGCCAAGATGTAAGCTTGGCACTAGTGGGCGGGGAGCTGTTTTTT
>TRBJ2-3|TRBD2|TRBV9|NA
CASSVRASGASTDTQYF
TGTGCCAGCAGCGTTAGGGCTAGCGGCGCTAGCACAGATACGCAGTATTTT
>TRBJ1-2|TRBD1|TRBV20-1|many
CSATDRGQGYTF
TGCAGTGCTACCGACAGGGGCCAAGGCTACACCTTC
>TRBJ1-5|NA|TRBV12-3/TRBV12-4|NA
CASSKGHTSQPQHF
TGTGCCAGCAGCAAAGGACACACTAGCCAGCCCCAGCATTTT
>TRBJ2-7|NA|TRBV9|many
CASSVSASSYEQYF
TGTGCCAGCAGCGTCTCAGCGTCCTCCTACGAGCAGTACTTC
>TRBJ1-2|TRBD1|TRBV10-3|NA
CATTGQGYGYTF
TGTGCCACTACGGGACAGGGCTATGGCTACACCTTC
>TRBJ2-1|TRBD1|TRBV5-1|few
CATTQGTGAYNEQFF
TGCGCCACTACACAAGGGACAGGGGCCTACAATGAGCAGTTCTTC
>TRBJ2-1|TRBD1|TRBV29-1|many
CSVGQGSSYNEQFF
TGCAGCGTGGGACAGGGGAGCTCCTACAATGAGCAGTTCTTC
>TRBJ2-7|TRBD2|TRBV12-3/TRBV12-4|many
CASSLTLTSGSSYEQYF
TGTGCCAGCAGTCTGACTCTAACTAGCGGGAGTTCCTACGAGCAGTACTTC
>TRBJ2-2|NA|TRBV5-1|NA
CASSLIWFLNTGELFF
TGCGCCAGCAGCTTAATTTGGTTTTTGAACACCGGGGAGCTGTTTTTT
>TRBJ1-6|TRBD1|TRBV6-2/TRBV6-3|few
CASSQTGNSPLHF
TGTGCCAGCAGCCAGACAGGGAACTCACCCCTCCACTTT
>TRBJ2-3|NA|TRBV11-2|few
CASNPGTPSTDTQYF
TGTGCCAGCAACCCAGGGACCCCTAGCACAGATACGCAGTATTTT
>TRBJ2-3|TRBD2|TRBV5-1|NA
CASSFPSGEEPSTQYF
TGCGCCAGCAGCTTCCCTAGCGGGGAGGAACCCAGTACGCAGTATTTT
>TRBJ2-1|NA|TRBV2|NA
CASSEYGGQFF
TGTGCCAGCAGTGAATATGGGGGGCAGTTCTTC
>TRBJ1-2|TRBD1|TRBV28|once
CASSLPRQGASDGYTF
TGTGCCAGCAGCCTACCCAGACAGGGGGCAAGTGATGGCTACACCTTC
>TRBJ2-4|NA|TRBV4-1|NA
CASSQLAKKNIQYF
TGCGCCAGCAGCCAATTAGCGAAGAAAAACATTCAGTACTTC
>TRBJ2-7|NA|TRBV5-1|many
CASSAVGGLSSYEQYF
TGCGCCAGCAGCGCCGTCGGGGGATTAAGCTCCTACGAGCAGTACTTC
>TRBJ2-1|TRBD2|TRBV20-1|NA
CSASPPSGYNEQFF
TGCAGTGCTAGTCCCCCTAGCGGCTACAATGAGCAGTTCTTC
>TRBJ1-3|NA|TRBV10-3|many
CAISPGIPSGNTIYF
TGTGCCATCAGTCCCGGGATACCCTCTGGAAACACCATATATTTT
>TRBJ1-5|NA|TRBV5-1|NA
CASTGGDGQPQHF
TGCGCCAGCACGGGAGGGGACGGCCAGCCCCAGCATTTT
>TRBJ2-1|NA|TRBV7-9|few
CASSLGTGPKGDEQFF
TGTGCCAGCAGCTTAGGGACCGGGCCTAAAGGCGATGAGCAGTTCTTC
>TRBJ1-1|NA|TRBV21-1|NA
CASIYQDSEAFF
TGTGCCAGCATCTATCAGGATAGTGAAGCTTTCTTT
>TRBJ2-1|NA|TRBV4-2|NA
CASSQYRGGPYNEQFF
TGTGCCAGCAGCCAATACAGGGGGGGACCCTACAATGAGCAGTTCTTC
>TRBJ1-4|TRBD1|TRBV4-1|NA
CASSTEPGQHEKLFF
TGCGCCAGCAGCACTGAACCGGGACAGCATGAAAAACTGTTTTTT
>TRBJ2-1|NA|TRBV5-1|NA
CASSFGTTVGNEQFF
TGCGCCAGCAGCTTTGGAACGACTGTTGGTAATGAGCAGTTCTTC
>TRBJ1-1|NA|TRBV5-1|few
CASSLDGGGNTEAFF
TGCGCCAGCAGCTTGGACGGGGGGGGGAACACTGAAGCTTTCTTT
>TRBJ2-1|TRBD2|TRBV29-1|NA
CSVDATPSGSYNEQFF
TGCAGCGTTGATGCTACCCCTAGCGGGAGCTACAATGAGCAGTTCTTC